This T cell receptor beta chain was sequenced in a study of cytomegalovirus exposure and HLA in healthy donors. Germline V lookup: CDR1 SGHRS, CDR2 YFSETQ. The V gene end was trimmed by 4 bases and the J gene end by 2 bases; junction bases not matched to a gene: 3. This CDR3 comprises 14 residues. The study ran its PCR with 60 Vbeta and 13 Jbeta primers. TCRdb's table, derived via immunoSEQ multiplex PCR, lists solely in-frame clones and lacks some. Of some 96,000 clones listed, roughly three fifths were seen once; the top ten hold roughly 3.2%. This clone was detected only a few times. The V gene is TRBV5-1, the J gene TRBJ2-7, with 10 bases lining up with TRBD1. The sequence was obtained from a man aged 60-69 years in good health and CMV-seronegative. Material: PBMCs. CDR3 nucleotides: TGCGCCAGCAGCACCGGACAGGGGGCCTACGAGCAGTACTTC. It codes for CASSTGQGAYEQYF.